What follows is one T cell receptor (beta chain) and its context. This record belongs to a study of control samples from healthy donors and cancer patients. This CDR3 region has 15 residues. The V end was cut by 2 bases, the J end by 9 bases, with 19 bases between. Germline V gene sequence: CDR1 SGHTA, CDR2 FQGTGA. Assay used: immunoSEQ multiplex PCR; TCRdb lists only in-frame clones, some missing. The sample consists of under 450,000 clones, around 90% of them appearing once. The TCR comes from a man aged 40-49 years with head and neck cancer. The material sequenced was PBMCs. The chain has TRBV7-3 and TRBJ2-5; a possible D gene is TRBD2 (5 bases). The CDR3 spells CASSLRSGPNGAQYF. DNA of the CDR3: TGTGCCAGCAGCTTACGTTCCGGGCCCAACGGGGCCCAGTACTTC.